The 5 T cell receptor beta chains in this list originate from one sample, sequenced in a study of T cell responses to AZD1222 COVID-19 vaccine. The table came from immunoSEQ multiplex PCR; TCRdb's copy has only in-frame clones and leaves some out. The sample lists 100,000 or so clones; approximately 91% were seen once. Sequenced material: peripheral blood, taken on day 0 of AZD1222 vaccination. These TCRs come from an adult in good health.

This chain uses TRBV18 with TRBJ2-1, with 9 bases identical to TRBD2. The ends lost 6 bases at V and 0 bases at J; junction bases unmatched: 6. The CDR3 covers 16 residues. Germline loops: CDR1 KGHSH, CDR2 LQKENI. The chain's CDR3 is CASSRLAASSYNEQFF. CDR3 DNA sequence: TGTGCCAGCTCGCGACTAGCGGCTAGCTCCTACAATGAGCAGTTCTTC.

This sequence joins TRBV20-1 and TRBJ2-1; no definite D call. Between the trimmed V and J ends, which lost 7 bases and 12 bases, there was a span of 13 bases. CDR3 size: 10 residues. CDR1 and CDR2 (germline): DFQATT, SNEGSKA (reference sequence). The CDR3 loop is CSVYSEGQFF. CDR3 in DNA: TGCAGTGTTTACTCCGAAGGGCAGTTCTTC.

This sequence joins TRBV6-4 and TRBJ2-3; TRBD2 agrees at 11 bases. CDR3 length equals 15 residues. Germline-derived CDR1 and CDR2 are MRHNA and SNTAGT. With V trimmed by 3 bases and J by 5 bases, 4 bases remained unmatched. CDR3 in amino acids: CASSEASGGQDTQYF. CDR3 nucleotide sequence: TGTGCCAGCAGTGAGGCTAGCGGGGGGCAAGATACGCAGTATTTT.

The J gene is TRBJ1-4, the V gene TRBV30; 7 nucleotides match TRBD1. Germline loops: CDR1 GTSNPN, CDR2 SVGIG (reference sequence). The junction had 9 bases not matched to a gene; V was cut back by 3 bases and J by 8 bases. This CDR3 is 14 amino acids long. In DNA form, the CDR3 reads TGTGCCTGGAGAGCCCCAGGGGGACGGGAAAAACTGTTTTTT. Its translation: CAWRAPGGREKLFF. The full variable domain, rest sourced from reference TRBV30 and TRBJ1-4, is SQTIHQWPATLVQPVGSPLSLECTVEGTSNPNLYWYRQAAGRGLQLLFYSVGIGQISSEVPQNLSASRPQDRQFILSSKKLLLSDSGFYLCAWRAPGGREKLFFGSGTQLSVL.

CDR3 amino acids: CASSQVQGEAFF. In DNA form, the CDR3 reads TGTGCCAGCTCACAAGTTCAGGGAGAGGCTTTCTTT. The rearrangement links TRBV18 to TRBJ1-1; weak D call: TRBD1 (5 bases). Per the germline V gene, CDR1 is KGHSH and CDR2 is LQKENI. This CDR3 is built from 12 residues. V was shortened by 4 bases and J by 11 bases, with 14 bases between the two germline ends.